This record covers a single T cell receptor beta chain. Only in-frame clones appear in the TCRdb table, and some are missing; sequencing was by immunoSEQ multiplex PCR. The repertoire holds 200,000 to 250,000 clones, approximately 80% seen once, with 3% to 4% in the top ten. The sample is drawn from a study of blood T cell repertoires in COVID-19. About the research overall: Samples of COVID-19 (acute and convalescent) were obtained from the United States, Italy and Spain. T cells, B-cell-depleted T cells, or PBMCs supplied cDNA or gDNA.

With V trimmed by 0 bases and J by 0 bases, 7 bases remained unmatched. The CDR3 is 18 residues long. Germline lookup yields CDR1 SGHTS and CDR2 YDEGEE. This rearrangement joins TRBV5-8 to TRBJ2-2, with 8 bases identical to TRBD1. What was sequenced was PBMCs or T cells enriched from blood (not recorded which). This clonotype originated in a woman aged 60-75 years who had recovered from COVID-19. The CDR3, as DNA: TGTGCCAGCAGCTTGGTTCTGACAGGGGCCCCGAACACCGGGGAGCTGTTTTTT. Its translation: CASSLVLTGAPNTGELFF.